The clone carrying this T cell receptor beta chain was observed a few times. Its matching antigen is unknown. TCRbeta libraries were built with three rounds of nested PCR, modified from ARM-PCR. TCRdb passed the multiplex PCR reads through MiXCR, listing each CDR3 protein once. This table has 90,000 to 100,000 distinct CDR3 sequences, roughly 78% appearing once. This sample stems from a study of tumor and adjacent non-tumor tissue in lung cancer. Study at large: Some 3.9 million productive TCRbeta reads were obtained per sample on average.

The template was RNA from unsorted bulk tissue. More than 3 cm separated this lung sample from the edge of the tumor. Looked up from germline, CDR1 is SGHAT and CDR2 is FQNNGV. The CDR3 is made up of 15 amino acids. V gave up 0 bases and J gave up 8 bases; unmatched junction bases: 5. Findings and limits, study-wide: Compared with tumor, normal lung showed significantly lower TCR diversity. Patients with more diverse tumor TCRs had worse survival. Tumor repertoires had a smaller top 100 clone share than normal lung.

The TCR originated in a man aged 60 to 69 with small cell lung cancer. J is TRBJ2-1 and V is TRBV11-2; 9 nucleotides match TRBD2. Source material: distant non-tumor lung tissue. Written as DNA, the CDR3 is TGTGCCAGCAGCTTAGAATCTAGCGGGAATCATGAGCAGTTCTTC. Its translation is CASSLESSGNHEQFF.